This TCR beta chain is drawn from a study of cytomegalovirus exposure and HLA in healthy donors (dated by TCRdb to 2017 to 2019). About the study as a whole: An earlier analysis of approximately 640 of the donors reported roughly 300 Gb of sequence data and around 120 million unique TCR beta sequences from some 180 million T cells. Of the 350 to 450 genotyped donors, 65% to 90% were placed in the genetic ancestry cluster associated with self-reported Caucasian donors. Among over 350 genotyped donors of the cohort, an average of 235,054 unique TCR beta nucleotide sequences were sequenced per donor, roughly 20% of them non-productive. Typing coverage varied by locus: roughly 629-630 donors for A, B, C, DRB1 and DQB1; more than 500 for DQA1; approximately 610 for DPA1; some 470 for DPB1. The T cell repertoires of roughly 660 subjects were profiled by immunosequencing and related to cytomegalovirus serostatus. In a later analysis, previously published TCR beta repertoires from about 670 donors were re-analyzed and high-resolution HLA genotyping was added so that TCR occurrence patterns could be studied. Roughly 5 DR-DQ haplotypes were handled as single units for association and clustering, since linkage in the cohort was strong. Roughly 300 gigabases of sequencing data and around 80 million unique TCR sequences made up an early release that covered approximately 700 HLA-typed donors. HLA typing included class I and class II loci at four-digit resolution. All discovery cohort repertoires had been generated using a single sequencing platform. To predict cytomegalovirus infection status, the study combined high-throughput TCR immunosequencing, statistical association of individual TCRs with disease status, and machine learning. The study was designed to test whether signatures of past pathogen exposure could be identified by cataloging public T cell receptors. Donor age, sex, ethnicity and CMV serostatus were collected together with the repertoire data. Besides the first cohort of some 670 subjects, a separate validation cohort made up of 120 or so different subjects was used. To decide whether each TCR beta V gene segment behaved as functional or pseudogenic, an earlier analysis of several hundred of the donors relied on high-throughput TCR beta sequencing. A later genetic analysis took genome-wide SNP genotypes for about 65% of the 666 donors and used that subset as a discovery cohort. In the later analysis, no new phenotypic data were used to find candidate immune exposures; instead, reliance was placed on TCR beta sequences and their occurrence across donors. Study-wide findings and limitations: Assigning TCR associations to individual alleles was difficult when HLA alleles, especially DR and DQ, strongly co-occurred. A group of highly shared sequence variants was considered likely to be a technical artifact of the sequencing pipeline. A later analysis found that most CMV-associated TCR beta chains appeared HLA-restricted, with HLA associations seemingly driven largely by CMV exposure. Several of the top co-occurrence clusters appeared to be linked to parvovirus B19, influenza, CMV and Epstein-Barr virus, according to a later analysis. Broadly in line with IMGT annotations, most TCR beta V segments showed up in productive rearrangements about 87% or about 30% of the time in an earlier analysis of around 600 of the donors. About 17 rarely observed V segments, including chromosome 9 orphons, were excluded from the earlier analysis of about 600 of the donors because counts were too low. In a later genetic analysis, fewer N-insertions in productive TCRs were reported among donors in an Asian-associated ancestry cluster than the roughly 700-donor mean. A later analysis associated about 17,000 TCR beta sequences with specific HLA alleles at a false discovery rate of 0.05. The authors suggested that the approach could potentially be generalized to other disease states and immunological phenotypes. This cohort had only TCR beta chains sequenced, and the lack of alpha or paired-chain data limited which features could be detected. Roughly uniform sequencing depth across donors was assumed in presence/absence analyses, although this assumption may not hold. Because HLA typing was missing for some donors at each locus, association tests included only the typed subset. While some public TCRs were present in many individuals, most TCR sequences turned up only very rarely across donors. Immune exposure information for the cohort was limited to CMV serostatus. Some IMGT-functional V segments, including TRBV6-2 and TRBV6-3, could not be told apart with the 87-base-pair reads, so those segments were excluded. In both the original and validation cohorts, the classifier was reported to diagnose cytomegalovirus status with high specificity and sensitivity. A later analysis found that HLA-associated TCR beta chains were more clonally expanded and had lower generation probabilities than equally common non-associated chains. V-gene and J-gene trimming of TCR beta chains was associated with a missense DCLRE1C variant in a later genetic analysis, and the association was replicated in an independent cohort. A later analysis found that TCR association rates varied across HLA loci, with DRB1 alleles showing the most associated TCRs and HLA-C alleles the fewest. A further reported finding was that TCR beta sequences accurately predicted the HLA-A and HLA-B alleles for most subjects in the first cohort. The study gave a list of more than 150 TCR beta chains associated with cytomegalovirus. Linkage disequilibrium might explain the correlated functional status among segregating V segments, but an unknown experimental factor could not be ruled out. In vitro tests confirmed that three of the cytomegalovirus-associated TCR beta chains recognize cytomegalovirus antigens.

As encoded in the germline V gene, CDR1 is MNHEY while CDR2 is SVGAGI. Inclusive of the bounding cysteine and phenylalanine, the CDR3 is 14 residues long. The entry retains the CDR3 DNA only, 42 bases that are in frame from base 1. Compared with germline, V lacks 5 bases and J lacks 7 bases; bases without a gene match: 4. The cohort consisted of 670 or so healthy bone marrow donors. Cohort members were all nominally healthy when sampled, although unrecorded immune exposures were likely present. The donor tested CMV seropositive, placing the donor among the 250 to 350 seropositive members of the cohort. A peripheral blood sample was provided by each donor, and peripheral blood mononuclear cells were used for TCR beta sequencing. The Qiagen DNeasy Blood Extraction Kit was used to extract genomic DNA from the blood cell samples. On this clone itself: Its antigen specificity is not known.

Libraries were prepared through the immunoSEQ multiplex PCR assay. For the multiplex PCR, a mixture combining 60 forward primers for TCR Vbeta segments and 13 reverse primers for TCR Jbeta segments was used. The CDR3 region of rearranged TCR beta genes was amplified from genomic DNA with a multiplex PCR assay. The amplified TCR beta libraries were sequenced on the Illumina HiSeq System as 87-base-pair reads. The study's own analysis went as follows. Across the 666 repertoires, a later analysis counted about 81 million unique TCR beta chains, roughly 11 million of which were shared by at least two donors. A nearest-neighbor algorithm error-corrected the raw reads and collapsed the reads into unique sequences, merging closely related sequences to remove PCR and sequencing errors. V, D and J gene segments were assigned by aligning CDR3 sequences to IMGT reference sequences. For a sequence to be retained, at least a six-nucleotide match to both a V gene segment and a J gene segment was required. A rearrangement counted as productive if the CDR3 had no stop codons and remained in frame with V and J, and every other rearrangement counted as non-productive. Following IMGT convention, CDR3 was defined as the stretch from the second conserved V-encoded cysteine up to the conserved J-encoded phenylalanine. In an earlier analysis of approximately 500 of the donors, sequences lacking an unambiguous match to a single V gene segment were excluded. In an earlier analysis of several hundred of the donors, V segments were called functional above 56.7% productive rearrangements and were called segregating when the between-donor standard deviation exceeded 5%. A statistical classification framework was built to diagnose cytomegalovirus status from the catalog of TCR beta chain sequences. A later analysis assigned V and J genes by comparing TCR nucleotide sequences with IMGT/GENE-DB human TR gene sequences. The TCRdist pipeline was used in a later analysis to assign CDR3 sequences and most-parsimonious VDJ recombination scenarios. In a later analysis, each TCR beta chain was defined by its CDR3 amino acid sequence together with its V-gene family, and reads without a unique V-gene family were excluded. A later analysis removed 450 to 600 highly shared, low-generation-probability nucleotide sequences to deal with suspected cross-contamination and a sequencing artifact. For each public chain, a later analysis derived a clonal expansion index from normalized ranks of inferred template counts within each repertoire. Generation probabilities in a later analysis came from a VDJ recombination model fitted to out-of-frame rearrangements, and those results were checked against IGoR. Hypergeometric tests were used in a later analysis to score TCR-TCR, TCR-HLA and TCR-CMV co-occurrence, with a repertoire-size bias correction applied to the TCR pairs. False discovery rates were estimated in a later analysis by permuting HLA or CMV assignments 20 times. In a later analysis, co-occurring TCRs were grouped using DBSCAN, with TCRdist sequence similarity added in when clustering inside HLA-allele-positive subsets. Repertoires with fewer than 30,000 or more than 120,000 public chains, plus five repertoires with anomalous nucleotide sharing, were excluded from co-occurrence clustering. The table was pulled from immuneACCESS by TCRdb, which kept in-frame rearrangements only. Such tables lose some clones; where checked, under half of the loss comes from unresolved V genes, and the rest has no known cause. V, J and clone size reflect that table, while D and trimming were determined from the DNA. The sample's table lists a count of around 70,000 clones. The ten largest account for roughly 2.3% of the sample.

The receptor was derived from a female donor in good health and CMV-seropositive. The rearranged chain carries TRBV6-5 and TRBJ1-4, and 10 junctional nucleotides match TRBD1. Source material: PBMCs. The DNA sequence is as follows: TGTGCCAGCAGTCCGACAGGGGGCTTTGAAAAACTGTTTTTT. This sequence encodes CASSPTGGFEKLFF.